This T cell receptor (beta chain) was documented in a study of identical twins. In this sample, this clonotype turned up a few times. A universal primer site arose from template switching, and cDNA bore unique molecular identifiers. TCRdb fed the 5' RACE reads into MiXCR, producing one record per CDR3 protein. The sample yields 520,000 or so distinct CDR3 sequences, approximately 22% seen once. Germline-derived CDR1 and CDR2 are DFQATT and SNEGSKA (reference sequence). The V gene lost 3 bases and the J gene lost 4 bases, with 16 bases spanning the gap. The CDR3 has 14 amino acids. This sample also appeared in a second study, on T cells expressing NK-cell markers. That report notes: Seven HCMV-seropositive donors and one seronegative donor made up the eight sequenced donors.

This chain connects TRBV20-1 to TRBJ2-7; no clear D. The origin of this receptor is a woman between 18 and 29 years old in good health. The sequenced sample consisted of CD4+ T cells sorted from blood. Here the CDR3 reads CSASQESKGYEQYF. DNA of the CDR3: TGCAGTGCTAGTCAAGAGTCTAAAGGGTACGAGCAGTACTTC.